This entry features one T cell receptor (beta chain) sequence. The V gene end was trimmed by 3 bases and the J gene end by 6 bases; junction bases not matched to a gene: 9. The CDR3 contains 16 residues. Looked up from germline, CDR1 is LGHNA and CDR2 is YSLEER. These data come from a study of blood T cell repertoires in COVID-19. Repertoires were generated with immunoSEQ multiplex PCR, while TCRdb's copy carries only in-frame clones and drops some. This sample has 200,000 to 250,000 clones, with more than 80% found just once. Patients in Seattle were enrolled during active infection, then followed longitudinally.

The sample comprised peripheral blood. The chain uses TRBV4-3 and TRBJ1-4; 8 nucleotides match TRBD1. The clonotype comes from a man aged 25 to 45 with COVID-19, enrolled during active disease. CDR3 protein: CASSQATGGVDEKLFF. CDR3 bases: TGCGCCAGCAGCCAGGCTACAGGGGGAGTCGATGAAAAACTGTTTTTT.